Shown below are 31 T cell receptor beta chains from a single sample sequenced in a study of blood T cell repertoires in COVID-19. Produced via immunoSEQ multiplex PCR; TCRdb's table is partial and in-frame only. The table includes roughly 180,000 clones, 80% to 85% detected once. The sample comprised peripheral blood. These receptors were obtained from a woman aged 25-40 years with acute or convalescent COVID-19.

The V call is TRBV9, the J call TRBJ2-3; no firm D call. This CDR3 is built from 11 residues. Germline loops: CDR1 SGDLS, CDR2 YYNGEE. V lost 4 bases to trimming and J lost 5 bases, with 5 bases between them. The CDR3 loop reads CASSPRDTQYF. CDR3 nucleotides: TGTGCCAGCAGCCCCAGAGATACGCAGTATTTT.

The CDR3 spells CASRQTGGNGYTF. The DNA for the CDR3 is TGTGCCAGCAGGCAGACAGGGGGCAACGGCTACACCTTC. V and J are TRBV12-3 or TRBV12-4 and TRBJ1-2; TRBD1 matches 10 bases. The V gene end was trimmed by 6 bases and the J gene end by 8 bases; junction bases not matched to a gene: 6. The CDR3 loop spans 13 amino acids.

The rearrangement joins TRBV14 to TRBJ1-2; 8 bases are shared with TRBD1. The CDR3 runs 17 residues. Germline CDR1 SGHDN, CDR2 FVKESK. The V and J ends lost 1 base and 6 bases, in that order; junction bases with no gene match: 13. The CDR3 spells CASSQGRVSGGVDGYTF. The CDR3 region has the DNA TGTGCCAGCAGCCAAGGTCGAGTATCAGGGGGCGTTGATGGCTACACCTTC.

This sequence joins TRBV5-4 and TRBJ2-3; D is uncertain. V lost 4 bases and J 7 bases, leaving 16 bases between the germline ends. The CDR3 runs 14 residues. Looked up from germline, CDR1 is SGHNT and CDR2 is YYREEE (reference sequence). The CDR3 coding sequence is TGTGCCAGCAGCCTATCTACAGTGTTCAATACGCAGTATTTT. Its translation is CASSLSTVFNTQYF.

The chain combines TRBV7-2 with TRBJ2-5; D might be TRBD2 (7 bases). Trimming stripped 8 bases from V and 4 bases from J, with 20 bases between. The germline V gene has CDR1 SGHTA and CDR2 FQGNSA. CDR3 length equals 15 residues. This chain's CDR3 is CASALRGGIGETQYF. The CDR3 bases are TGTGCCAGCGCCTTAAGGGGGGGCATCGGAGAGACCCAGTACTTC.

The rearrangement links TRBV29-1 to TRBJ1-2; no clear D gene. The CDR3 is made up of 15 amino acids. V gave up 8 bases and J gave up 4 bases, with 23 bases separating them. From germline, CDR1 is SQVTM and CDR2 ANQGSEA. CDR3 residues: CSIRTDQFAGYGYTF. The CDR3 DNA sequence: TGCAGCATAAGGACGGACCAATTCGCGGGCTATGGCTACACCTTC.

This sequence joins TRBV9 and TRBJ1-6; D call uncertain. Deletions cut 4 bases from V and 7 bases from J, with 15 bases between. The CDR3 contains 15 residues. CDR1 is SGDLS and CDR2 is YYNGEE in the germline V gene. CDR3 sequence: CASSPEAWENSPLHF. CDR3 nucleotides: TGTGCCAGCAGCCCGGAGGCATGGGAGAATTCACCCCTCCACTTT.

The genes are TRBV18 and TRBJ1-4; tentatively, D is TRBD1 (6 bases). This CDR3 has 16 amino acids. V lost 2 bases and J lost 5, with 15 bases in between. Germline V gives CDR1 KGHSH, CDR2 LQKENI. The CDR3 is CASSPIARRGNEKLFF. In DNA form, the CDR3 reads TGTGCCAGCTCACCAATAGCTCGCAGGGGCAATGAAAAACTGTTTTTT.

This chain uses TRBV6-5 with TRBJ1-6; 7 positions agree with TRBD1. CDR3 length equals 14 residues. J was trimmed by 9 bases and V by 7 bases; bases with no gene match: 9. Germline lookup yields CDR1 MNHEY and CDR2 SVGAGI. Written as DNA, the CDR3 is TGTGCCAGCAATCAGCAGGGGGGCGGTTCACCCCTCCACTTT. Its translation: CASNQQGGGSPLHF.

This sequence joins TRBV10-2 and TRBJ2-1, with TRBD2 matching over 7 bases. Germline V CDR1 and CDR2: WSHSY, SAAADI. CDR3 size: 17 residues. Trimming removed 2 bases from V and 0 bases from J; junction bases left unmatched: 7. CDR3 sequence (DNA): TGCGCCAGCAGTGAGACAGATAGCGGGCTCTCCTACAATGAGCAGTTCTTC. This encodes CASSETDSGLSYNEQFF.

The chain recombines TRBV28 with TRBJ1-1; D remains unclear. Germline V lookup: CDR1 MDHEN, CDR2 SYDVKM. V dropped 8 bases and J dropped 3 bases, with 13 bases sitting between them. CDR3 size: 13 residues. As DNA, the CDR3 is TGTGCCAGCGTCATCCGGGGAGACACTGAAGCTTTCTTT. It specifies CASVIRGDTEAFF. The whole variable domain, remainder taken from reference TRBV28 and TRBJ1-1, is DVKVTQSSRYLVKRTGEKVFLECVQDMDHENMFWYRQDPGLGLRLIYFSYDVKMKEKGDIPEGYSVSREKKERFSLILESASTNQTSMYLCASVIRGDTEAFFGQGTRLTVV.

The genes are TRBV9 and TRBJ2-2, with 8 bases matching TRBD2. V lost 3 bases, J lost 0 bases, and 7 bases stayed unmatched. Per germline, CDR1 SGDLS and CDR2 YYNGEE. This CDR3 contains 17 residues. CDR3 in amino acids: CASSDTREGTNTGELFF. As DNA, the CDR3 is TGTGCCAGCAGCGACACCCGGGAGGGGACGAACACCGGGGAGCTGTTTTTT.

V usage is TRBV30 and J usage is TRBJ1-5; tentatively, D is TRBD1 (6 bases). Trimming removed 1 base at V and 10 bases at J, with 14 bases between. The CDR3 is 13 residues long. Germline CDR1 and CDR2: GTSNPN and SVGIG (reference sequence). The CDR3 sequence is CAWSAGVQYPQHF. In DNA, the CDR3 is TGTGCCTGGAGTGCAGGGGTGCAGTATCCCCAGCATTTT.

The J gene is TRBJ1-5, the V gene TRBV28; TRBD1 agrees at 7 bases. V gave up 1 base and J gave up 4 bases; unmatched junction bases: 25. CDR1 and CDR2 from the germline V gene are MDHEN and SYDVKM. This CDR3 comprises 22 residues. The CDR3 loop is CASSLYLLDPKRTGRFNQPQHF. CDR3 sequence (DNA): TGTGCCAGCAGTTTATACTTATTAGACCCGAAACGGACAGGACGATTTAATCAGCCCCAGCATTTT.

The chain is built from TRBV9 and TRBJ1-3; D uncertain. CDR3 size: 15 residues. The V gene lost 6 bases and the J gene lost 3 bases, with 16 bases spanning the gap. Germline lookup yields CDR1 SGDLS and CDR2 YYNGEE. DNA for the CDR3: TGTGCCAGCACCCCTACCGCGGGTCGTGGAAACACCATATATTTT. Encoded protein: CASTPTAGRGNTIYF.

The CDR3 DNA reads as TGTGCCACCCAAGGAGTAAACTCTGGGGCCAACGTCCTGACTTTC. This sequence encodes CATQGVNSGANVLTF. The V and J genes are TRBV28 and TRBJ2-6; D is undetermined. The CDR3 loop spans 15 amino acids. The V and J ends lost 10 bases and 0 bases respectively, with 13 bases between them. Germline V gene sequence: CDR1 MDHEN, CDR2 SYDVKM.

The rearrangement uses TRBV30 and TRBJ1-1; 10 bases agree with TRBD1. V shed 1 base, J shed 1 base, and the junction held 3 bases outside the gene matches. CDR3 length: 15 residues. From germline, CDR1 is GTSNPN and CDR2 SVGIG (reference sequence). CDR3 region: CAWSGQGAWNTEAFF. In DNA form, the CDR3 reads TGTGCCTGGAGTGGACAGGGGGCCTGGAACACTGAAGCTTTCTTT. Filled out from reference TRBV30 and TRBJ1-1, the complete variable domain reads SQTIHQWPATLVQPVGSPLSLECTVEGTSNPNLYWYRQAAGRGLQLLFYSVGIGQISSEVPQNLSASRPQDRQFILSSKKLLLSDSGFYLCAWSGQGAWNTEAFFGQGTRLTVV.

This chain links TRBV7-3 with TRBJ2-1; 8 bases line up with TRBD2. The CDR3 sequence is 15 residues long. Trimming took 2 bases from V and 2 from J; bases not matched to a gene: 2. Germline lookup yields CDR1 SGHTA and CDR2 FQGTGA. The CDR3 nucleotides read TGTGCCAGCAGCTTATCGGGGGGGACCTACAATGAGCAGTTCTTC. Translation gives CASSLSGGTYNEQFF. Using reference TRBV7-3 and TRBJ2-1 for the parts outside the CDR3, the full variable domain is GAGVSQTPSNKVTEKGKYVELRCDPISGHTALYWYRQSLGQGPEFLIYFQGTGAADDSGLPNDRFFAVRPEGSVSTLKIQRTERGDSAVYLCASSLSGGTYNEQFFGPGTRLTVL.

The chain combines TRBV25-1 with TRBJ1-6; TRBD1 matches 7 bases. Germline loops: CDR1 MGHDK, CDR2 SYGVNS. The length of the CDR3 is 12 residues. J gave up 16 bases and V 4 bases, and 7 bases lay outside the gene matches. The CDR3 here is CASSGDSRFLHF. In nucleotides, the CDR3 is TGTGCCAGCAGTGGGGACAGTCGTTTTCTCCACTTT.

V gene TRBV28 combines with J gene TRBJ2-7; weak D call: TRBD2 (6 bases). The germline gives CDR1 MDHEN, CDR2 SYDVKM. This CDR3 region has 15 residues. V lost 4 bases and J 0 bases, leaving 13 bases between the germline ends. DNA for the CDR3: TGTGCCAGCAGTTCTTTTGCGGGGCTCTCCTACGAGCAGTACTTC. Translated, it gives CASSSFAGLSYEQYF.

V and J are TRBV28 and TRBJ1-1; possibly TRBD1 for D (5 bases). Trimming removed 5 bases at V and 5 bases at J, with 21 bases between. Germline V gene sequence: CDR1 MDHEN, CDR2 SYDVKM. The CDR3 consists of 16 residues. CDR3 in DNA: TGTGCCAGCAGTCCCTTCAGGGCCAGGGTAAAGACTGAAGCTTTCTTT. Protein sequence: CASSPFRARVKTEAFF.

This clone is a singleton in its sample. J is TRBJ2-5 and V is TRBV13; a possible D gene is TRBD2 (5 bases). V lost 2 bases and J 4 bases, leaving 11 bases between the germline ends. Germline-derived CDR1 and CDR2 are PRHDT and FYEKMQ (reference sequence). The CDR3 runs 14 residues. The CDR3 DNA reads as TGTGCCAGCAGCTTACAGGAGGATTTAGAGACCCAGTACTTC. Translated, it gives CASSLQEDLETQYF.

The gene calls are TRBV7-8 and TRBJ1-2, with 7 bases that match TRBD1. The CDR3 loop spans 15 amino acids. V trimming: 5 bases; J trimming: 1 base; junction bases outside the gene matches: 7. The V gene's germline CDR1 is SGHVS and CDR2 FQNEAQ. The CDR3 bases are TGTGCCAGCAGCAGGGACAGAAACTTTAACTATGGCTACACCTTC. Translation gives CASSRDRNFNYGYTF.

The gene calls are TRBV4-3 and TRBJ2-1; the D gene is possibly TRBD2 (6 bases). Germline V CDR1 and CDR2: LGHNA, YSLEER. Trimming removed 5 bases from V and 4 bases from J, with 21 bases in between. The CDR3 has 17 residues. The CDR3 here is CASSVDLGEVMYNEQFF. CDR3 nucleotide sequence: TGCGCCAGCAGCGTAGATCTGGGGGAGGTGATGTACAATGAGCAGTTCTTC.

Here the CDR3 DNA reads TGTGCCAGCAGCCCACCGGGACAGAGTAATTCACCCCTCCACTTT. The encoded protein is CASSPPGQSNSPLHF. This sequence joins TRBV7-2 and TRBJ1-6; 7 nucleotides line up with TRBD1. Germline V lookup: CDR1 SGHTA, CDR2 FQGNSA. CDR3 size: 15 residues. The ends lost 5 bases at V and 6 bases at J; junction bases unmatched: 7.

This clone has only one observation. The CDR3 DNA is TGTGCCATCAGTGCCACTGGACTAGCGGGGGGAGAGACCCAGTACTTC. This encodes CAISATGLAGGETQYF. This sequence joins TRBV10-3 and TRBJ2-5, with 14 bases matching TRBD2. This CDR3 is built from 16 residues. With V trimmed by 4 bases and J by 4 bases, 5 bases remained unmatched. Germline values: CDR1 ENHRY, CDR2 SYGVKD.

The rearrangement uses TRBV21-1 and TRBJ1-5; TRBD1, as called in the table, went unchecked against the DNA. TRBV21-1 is described as a pseudogene. This CDR3 comprises 16 residues. The CDR3 nucleotides read TGTGCCAGCAGCAATGACGCCGACAGGGCAAATCAGCCCCAGCATTTT. Translating gives CASSNDADRANQPQHF.

This rearrangement joins TRBV5-1 to TRBJ2-2; D unresolved. The CDR3 is 11 residues long. V was shortened by 5 bases and J by 8 bases, with 7 bases between the two germline ends. Germline V gene data show CDR1 as SGHRS and CDR2 as YFSETQ. The chain's CDR3 is CASRSVGELFF. The CDR3 nucleotides read TGCGCCAGCAGGTCGGTGGGGGAGCTGTTTTTT. The full variable domain, in which reference TRBV5-1 and TRBJ2-2 provide the parts outside the CDR3, is KAGVTQTPRYLIKTRGQQVTLSCSPISGHRSVSWYQQTPGQGLQFLFEYFSETQRNKGNFPGRFSGRQFSNSRSEMNVSTLELGDSALYLCASRSVGELFFGEGSRLTVL.

The chain couples TRBV27 to TRBJ1-2, with D possibly being TRBD1 (6 bases). There are 15 residues in the CDR3. V lost 6 bases and J 3 bases, leaving 17 bases between the germline ends. Germline loops: CDR1 MNHEY, CDR2 SMNVEV (reference sequence). The CDR3 nucleotides are TGTGCCAGCAGCTACGAGGGAAACAGGGACTATGGCTACACCTTC. This encodes CASSYEGNRDYGYTF.

V gene TRBV9 combines with J gene TRBJ2-7; 9 nucleotides line up with TRBD2. V shed 0 bases and J 3 bases; nucleotides not matched to a gene: 13. Germline CDR1 and CDR2: SGDLS and YYNGEE. The CDR3 runs 18 residues. As DNA, the CDR3 is TGTGCCAGCAGCGTAGGTTTAGCGGGAGATTTTTTAGTCTACGAGCAGTACTTC. As protein: CASSVGLAGDFLVYEQYF.

The chain carries TRBV19 and TRBJ2-7; 11 bases map to TRBD1. Per the germline V gene, CDR1 is LNHDA and CDR2 is SQIVND (reference sequence). Trimming took 4 bases from V and 7 from J; bases not matched to a gene: 9. This CDR3 spans 15 amino acids. The CDR3 region is CASSNLGDRGKEQYF. The CDR3 nucleotides are TGTGCCAGTAGTAATCTAGGGGACAGGGGGAAAGAGCAGTACTTC.